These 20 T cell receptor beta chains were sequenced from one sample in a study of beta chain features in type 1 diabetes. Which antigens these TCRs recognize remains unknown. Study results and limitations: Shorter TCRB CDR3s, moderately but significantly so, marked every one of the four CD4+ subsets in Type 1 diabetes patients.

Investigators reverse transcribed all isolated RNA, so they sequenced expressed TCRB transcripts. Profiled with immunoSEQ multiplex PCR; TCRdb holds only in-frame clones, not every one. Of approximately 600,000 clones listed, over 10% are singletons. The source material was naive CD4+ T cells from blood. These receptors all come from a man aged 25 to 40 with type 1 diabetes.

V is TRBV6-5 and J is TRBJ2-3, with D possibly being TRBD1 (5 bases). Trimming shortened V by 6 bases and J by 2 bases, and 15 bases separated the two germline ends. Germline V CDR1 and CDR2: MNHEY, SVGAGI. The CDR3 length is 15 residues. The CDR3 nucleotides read TGTGCCAGCAGCTCACACTACAGGACCACAGATACGCAGTATTTT. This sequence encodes CASSSHYRTTDTQYF.

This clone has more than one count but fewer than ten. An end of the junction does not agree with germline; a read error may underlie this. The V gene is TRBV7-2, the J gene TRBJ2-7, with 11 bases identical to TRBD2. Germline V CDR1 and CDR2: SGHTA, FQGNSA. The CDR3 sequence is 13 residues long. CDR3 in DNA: TGTGCCAGCAGTTTAGCGGGGGGGCGAGAGCAGTACTTC. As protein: CASSLAGGREQYF.

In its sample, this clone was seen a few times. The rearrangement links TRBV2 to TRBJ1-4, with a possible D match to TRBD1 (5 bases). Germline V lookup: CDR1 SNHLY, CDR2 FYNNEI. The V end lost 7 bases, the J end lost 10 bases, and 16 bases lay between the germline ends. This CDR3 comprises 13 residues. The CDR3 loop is CASTFRQSGKLFF. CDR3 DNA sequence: TGTGCCAGCACCTTCCGACAGTCAGGAAAACTGTTTTTT.

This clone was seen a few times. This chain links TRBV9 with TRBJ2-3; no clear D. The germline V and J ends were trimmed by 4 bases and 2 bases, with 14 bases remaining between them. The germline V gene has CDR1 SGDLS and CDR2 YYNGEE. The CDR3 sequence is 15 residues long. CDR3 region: CASSQTQTFTDTQYF. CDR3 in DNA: TGTGCCAGCAGCCAAACACAGACTTTCACAGATACGCAGTATTTT.

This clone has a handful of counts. The CDR3 loop reads CASSELRDSDEQFF. The CDR3 DNA is TGTGCCAGCAGCGAACTCCGGGACAGCGATGAGCAGTTCTTC. V is TRBV25-1 and J is TRBJ2-1; 7 bases are a match to TRBD1. CDR1 MGHDK and CDR2 SYGVNS come from the germline V gene. The trim removed 6 bases at V and 8 bases at J, leaving 10 bases unmatched. The CDR3 runs to 14 residues. The complete variable domain, with remaining parts taken from reference TRBV25-1 and TRBJ2-1, reads EADIYQTPRYLVIGTGKKITLECSQTMGHDKMYWYQQDPGMELHLIHYSYGVNSTEKGDLSSESTVSRIRTEHFPLTLESARPSHTSQYLCASSELRDSDEQFFGPGTRLTVL.

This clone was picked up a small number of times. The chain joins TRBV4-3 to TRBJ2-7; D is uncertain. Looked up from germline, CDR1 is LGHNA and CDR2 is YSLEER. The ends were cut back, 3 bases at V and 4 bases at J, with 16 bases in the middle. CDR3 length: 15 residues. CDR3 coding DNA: TGCGCCAGCAGCCAGCTTACAGCCCACTGGTACGAGCAGTACTTC. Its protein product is CASSQLTAHWYEQYF.

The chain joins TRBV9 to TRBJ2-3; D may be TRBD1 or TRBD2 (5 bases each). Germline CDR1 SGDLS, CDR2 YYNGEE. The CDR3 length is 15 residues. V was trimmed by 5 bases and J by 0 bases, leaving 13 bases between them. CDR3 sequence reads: CASRRGHPSTDTQYF. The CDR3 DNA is TGTGCCAGCAGGAGGGGCCATCCTAGCACAGATACGCAGTATTTT.

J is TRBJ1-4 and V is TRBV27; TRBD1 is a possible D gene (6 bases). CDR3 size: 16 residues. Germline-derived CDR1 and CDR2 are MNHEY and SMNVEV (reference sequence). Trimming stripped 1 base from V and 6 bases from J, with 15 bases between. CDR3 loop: CASSLYGDTDHEKLFF. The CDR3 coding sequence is TGTGCCAGCAGTTTATACGGGGACACAGACCATGAAAAACTGTTTTTT.

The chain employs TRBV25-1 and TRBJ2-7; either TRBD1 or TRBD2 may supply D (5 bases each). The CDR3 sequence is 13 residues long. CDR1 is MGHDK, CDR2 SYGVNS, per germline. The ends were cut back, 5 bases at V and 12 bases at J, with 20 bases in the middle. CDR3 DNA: TGTGCCAGCAGTCCCCTAGGTCTCGAGGGACCGTACTTC. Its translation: CASSPLGLEGPYF.

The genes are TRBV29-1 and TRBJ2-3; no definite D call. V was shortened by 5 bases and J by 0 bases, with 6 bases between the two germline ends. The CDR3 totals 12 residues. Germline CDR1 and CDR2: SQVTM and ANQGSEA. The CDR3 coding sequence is TGCAGCGTTTATATGAGCACAGATACGCAGTATTTT. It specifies CSVYMSTDTQYF.

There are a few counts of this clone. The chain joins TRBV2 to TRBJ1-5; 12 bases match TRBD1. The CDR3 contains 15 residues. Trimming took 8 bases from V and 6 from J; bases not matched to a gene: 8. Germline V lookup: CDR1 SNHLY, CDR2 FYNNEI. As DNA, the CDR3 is TGTGCCAGCGGTGGGGGACAGGGGGCCGGTCAGCCCCAGCATTTT. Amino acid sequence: CASGGGQGAGQPQHF.

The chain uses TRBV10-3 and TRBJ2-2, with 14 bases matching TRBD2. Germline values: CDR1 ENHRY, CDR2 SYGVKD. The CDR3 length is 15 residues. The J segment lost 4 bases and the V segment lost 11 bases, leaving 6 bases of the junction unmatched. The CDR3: CAVRTSGGSTGELFF. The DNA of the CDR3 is TGTGCCGTGCGGACTAGCGGGGGGTCCACCGGGGAGCTGTTTTTT.

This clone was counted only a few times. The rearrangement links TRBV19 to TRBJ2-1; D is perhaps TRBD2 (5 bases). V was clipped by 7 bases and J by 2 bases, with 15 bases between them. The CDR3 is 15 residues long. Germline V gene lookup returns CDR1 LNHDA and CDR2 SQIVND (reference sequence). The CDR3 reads CASKAADVTYNEQFF. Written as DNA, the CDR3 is TGTGCCAGTAAAGCGGCGGACGTAACCTACAATGAGCAGTTCTTC.

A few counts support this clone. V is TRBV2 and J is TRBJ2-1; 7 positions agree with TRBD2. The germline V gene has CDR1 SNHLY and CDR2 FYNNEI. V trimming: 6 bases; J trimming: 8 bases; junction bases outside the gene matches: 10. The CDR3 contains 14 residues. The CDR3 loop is CASRWEGLSDEQFF. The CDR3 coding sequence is TGTGCCAGCAGGTGGGAGGGGTTAAGCGATGAGCAGTTCTTC.

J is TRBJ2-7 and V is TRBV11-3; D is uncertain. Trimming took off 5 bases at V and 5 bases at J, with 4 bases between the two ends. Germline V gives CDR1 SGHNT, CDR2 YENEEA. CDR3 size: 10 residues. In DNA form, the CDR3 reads TGTGCCAGCAGCGGGGACGAGCAGTACTTC. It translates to CASSGDEQYF. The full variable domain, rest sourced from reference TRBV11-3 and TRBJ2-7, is EAGVVQSPRYKIIEKKQPVAFWCNPISGHNTLYWYLQNLGQGPELLIRYENEEAVDDSQLPKDRFSAERLKGVDSTLKIQPAELGDSAVYLCASSGDEQYFGPGTRLTVT.

CDR3 in amino acids: CASSLAGQAKGETQYF. The CDR3 DNA sequence: TGCGCCAGCAGCTTGGCGGGACAGGCCAAGGGAGAGACCCAGTACTTC. The chain links TRBV5-1 to TRBJ2-5, with 8 bases matching TRBD1. The junction had 8 bases not matched to a gene; V was cut back by 0 bases and J by 4 bases. Germline CDR1 SGHRS, CDR2 YFSETQ. The CDR3 has 16 residues.

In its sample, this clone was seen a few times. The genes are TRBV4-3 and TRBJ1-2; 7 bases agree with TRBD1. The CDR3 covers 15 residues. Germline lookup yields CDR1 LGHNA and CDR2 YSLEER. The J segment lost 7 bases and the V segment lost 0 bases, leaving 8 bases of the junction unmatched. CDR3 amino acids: CASSQDPGRGAGYTF. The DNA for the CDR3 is TGCGCCAGCAGCCAAGACCCCGGCAGGGGGGCTGGCTACACCTTC.

This chain's CDR3 is CAISRDVGGANVLTF. Written as DNA, the CDR3 is TGTGCCATCAGCCGGGACGTGGGGGGGGCCAACGTCCTGACTTTC. The gene calls are TRBV10-3 and TRBJ2-6; D may be TRBD1 or TRBD2 (5 bases each). In germline, CDR1 is ENHRY, CDR2 SYGVKD. Trimming removed 6 bases from V and 4 bases from J, with 13 bases in between. The CDR3 is 15 amino acids.

The CDR3 region is CASSRTLGQPQHF. The CDR3 bases are TGTGCCAGCAGCCGAACGTTAGGACAGCCCCAGCATTTT. The chain is built from TRBV14 and TRBJ1-5; no clear D. Germline V lookup: CDR1 SGHDN, CDR2 FVKESK. The CDR3 is 13 amino acids. Trimming removed 4 bases at V and 7 bases at J, with 11 bases between.

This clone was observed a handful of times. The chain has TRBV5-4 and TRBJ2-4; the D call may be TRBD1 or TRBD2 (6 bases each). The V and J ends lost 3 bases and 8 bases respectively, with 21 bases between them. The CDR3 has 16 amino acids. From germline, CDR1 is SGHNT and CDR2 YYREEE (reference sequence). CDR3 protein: CASSSKGGQPGDIQYF. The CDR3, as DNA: TGTGCCAGCAGCTCTAAGGGAGGACAGCCCGGGGACATTCAGTACTTC.